The 22 T cell receptor beta chains given below trace back to one sample, sequenced in a study of molecular identifiers for immune sequencing clone quantification. One entry per CDR3 protein results from TCRdb running MiXCR on the PCR reads. The sample includes approximately 550,000 distinct CDR3 sequences, about a fifth of them seen just once. The sequencing input was naive CD8+ T cells from blood, with Jurkat cell RNA spiked in. Subset here: FACS-sorted CD8+CD4-CCR7+CD45RA+ naive T cells. All receptors come from a human donor in good health. Some libraries in this study had Jurkat cell RNA spiked in.

The sample holds many counts of this clonotype. The V and J genes are TRBV7-9 and TRBJ2-7; TRBD2 aligns across 7 bases. There are 15 residues in the CDR3. CDR1 and CDR2 from the germline V gene are SEHNR and FQNEAQ (reference sequence). With V trimmed by 4 bases and J by 3 bases, 9 bases remained unmatched. CDR3 loop: CASSSMGGSLYEQYF. CDR3 in DNA: TGTGCCAGCAGCTCCATGGGGGGGAGCCTCTACGAGCAGTACTTC.

With regard to this clonotype: This may come from a read error, since a much larger clone is one base off. The CDR3 does not close with the conserved phenylalanine or tryptophan, likely indicating a read error. The chain uses TRBV4-3 and TRBJ2-3; 8 nucleotides agree with TRBD2. V lost 0 bases to trimming and J lost 1 base; unmatched junction nucleotides: 6. Germline V gene sequence: CDR1 LGHNA, CDR2 YSLEER. This CDR3 is built from 17 residues. This CDR3 is CASSQDFSGGRTDTQYL. The CDR3 DNA is TGCGCCAGCAGCCAAGATTTCAGCGGGGGCCGCACAGATACGCAGTATCTT.

This clonotype was recorded at least ten times. The chain couples TRBV4-3 to TRBJ1-6; D remains ambiguous. V was cut by 5 bases and J by 7 bases, with 12 bases left in between. The CDR3 is made up of 14 amino acids. CDR1 is LGHNA and CDR2 is YSLEER in the germline V gene. CDR3 sequence reads: CASSVDRFNSPLHF. As DNA, the CDR3 is TGCGCCAGCAGCGTCGACCGATTCAATTCACCCCTCCACTTT.

As concerns this clonotype: This may come from a read error, since a much larger clone is one base off. The chain links TRBV28 to TRBJ2-7; D not certain. The V and J ends lost 3 bases and 2 bases respectively, with 8 bases between them. Germline V lookup: CDR1 MDHEN, CDR2 SYDVKM. The CDR3 has 13 amino acids. In nucleotides, the CDR3 is TGTGCCAGCAGTTTTCTTCCTCCCTACGAGCAGTACTTC. This encodes CASSFLPPYEQYF. The full variable domain, in which reference TRBV28 and TRBJ2-7 provide the parts outside the CDR3, is DVKVTQSSRYLVKRTGEKVFLECVQDMDHENMFWYRQDPGLGLRLIYFSYDVKMKEKGDIPEGYSVSREKKERFSLILESASTNQTSMYLCASSFLPPYEQYFGPGTRLTVT.

This clonotype showed up many times. This rearrangement joins TRBV6-5 to TRBJ2-7; D possibly uses TRBD1 or TRBD2 (7 bases each). Trimming removed 4 bases at V and 4 bases at J, with 14 bases between. The CDR3 contains 14 residues. Germline assignment: CDR1 MNHEY and CDR2 SVGAGI. In DNA form, the CDR3 reads TGTGCCAGCAGTTGGGAGGGGGCGAAGTACGAGCAGTACTTC. Translation gives CASSWEGAKYEQYF.

This clonotype was observed at least ten times. The V and J genes are TRBV6-2 or TRBV6-3 and TRBJ1-5; D is undetermined. V dropped 2 bases and J dropped 7 bases, with 9 bases sitting between them. The CDR3 is 13 amino acids. In germline, CDR1 is MNHEY, CDR2 SVGEGT. The CDR3 protein is CASSYGGPQPQHF. In DNA, the CDR3 is TGTGCCAGCAGTTACGGTGGTCCCCAGCCCCAGCATTTT.

This clonotype was recorded many times. The rearrangement uses TRBV6-6 and TRBJ2-7; 8 positions match TRBD1. V was pared by 6 bases and J by 3 bases, with 7 bases of the junction left unmatched. CDR1 and CDR2 from the germline V gene are MNHNY and SVGAGI (reference sequence). This CDR3 is built from 14 residues. The CDR3 DNA reads TGTGCCAGCAGCCCGGGACAGGTTATCTACGAGCAGTACTTC. Translated, it gives CASSPGQVIYEQYF.

This clonotype has more than one count but fewer than ten. V gene TRBV5-4 combines with J gene TRBJ2-7, with 8 nucleotides matching TRBD1. CDR1 is SGHNT and CDR2 is YYREEE in the germline V gene (reference sequence). Unmatched junction bases numbered 2, after V lost 0 bases and J lost 6 bases. The CDR3 extends over 13 amino acids. CDR3 in amino acids: CASSLADRVEQYF. CDR3 sequence (DNA): TGTGCCAGCAGCTTGGCGGACAGGGTCGAGCAGTACTTC.

This clonotype was observed once. The chain employs TRBV4-3 and TRBJ1-2; D is unclear. The CDR3 loop spans 13 amino acids. Germline-derived CDR1 and CDR2 are LGHNA and YSLEER. V dropped 4 bases and J dropped 3 bases, with 9 bases sitting between them. CDR3 loop: CASSRAGYYGYTF. CDR3 DNA: TGCGCCAGCAGCCGAGCAGGATACTATGGCTACACCTTC.

This clonotype occurred many times. The chain uses TRBV7-6 and TRBJ1-3; the D is unclear. The CDR3 consists of 10 residues. Per germline, CDR1 SGHVS and CDR2 FNYEAQ. Trimming took off 10 bases at V and 5 bases at J, with 6 bases between the two ends. Here the CDR3 DNA reads TGTGCCACGCGTCGAAACACCATATATTTT. This translates into CATRRNTIYF.

Of note for this clonotype: This may arise from a read error, as a much more abundant clone is one base away. The chain uses TRBV30 and TRBJ2-7; D is unclear. The CDR3 has 11 amino acids. The V gene's germline CDR1 is GTSNPN and CDR2 SVGIG (reference sequence). Between the trimmed V and J ends, which lost 5 bases and 6 bases, there was a span of 11 bases. The CDR3 sequence is CAWGYAGEQYF. In nucleotides, the CDR3 is TGTGCCTGGGGTTACGCCGGCGAGCAGTACTTC.

This clonotype turned up a few times. The gene calls are TRBV20-1 and TRBJ1-2, with 9 positions matching TRBD1. Germline CDR1 DFQATT, CDR2 SNEGSKA (reference sequence). CDR3 size: 13 residues. V gave up 7 bases and J gave up 8 bases; unmatched junction bases: 11. This CDR3 is CSGTNGTGYGYTF. The CDR3 DNA sequence: TGCAGTGGAACCAACGGGACAGGGTACGGCTACACCTTC.

The table lists this clonotype with many counts. The chain uses TRBV5-6 and TRBJ2-3, with 13 bases lining up with TRBD2. With V trimmed by 0 bases and J by 1 base, 5 bases remained unmatched. This CDR3 is 18 amino acids long. The germline V gene encodes CDR1 SGHDT and CDR2 YYEEEE. CDR3 region: CASSLVGLAGLGTDTQYF. In DNA form, the CDR3 reads TGTGCCAGCAGCTTGGTGGGACTAGCGGGACTGGGCACAGATACGCAGTATTTT.

The gene calls are TRBV12-3 or TRBV12-4 and TRBJ2-2, with D tentatively TRBD1 (5 bases). Trimming stripped 6 bases from V and 6 bases from J, with 11 bases between. This CDR3 spans 13 amino acids. The CDR3 DNA reads TGTGCCAGCAGACACGACAGTGCCGGGGAGCTGTTTTTT. Its translation: CASRHDSAGELFF.

This clonotype appeared many times. The V and J genes are TRBV2 and TRBJ1-1; TRBD1 might be the D (5 bases). V was pared by 7 bases and J by 0 bases, with 12 bases between. CDR1 SNHLY and CDR2 FYNNEI come from the germline V gene. The CDR3 runs 14 residues. CDR3 DNA sequence: TGTGCCAGCATTGGGGGTAGACTGAACACTGAAGCTTTCTTT. This translates into CASIGGRLNTEAFF.

This clonotype was observed at least ten times. The chain couples TRBV16 to TRBJ1-5, with 8 bases matching TRBD1. In germline, CDR1 is KGHSY, CDR2 FQNENV. V dropped 4 bases and J dropped 7; count of bases not matched to a gene: 18. This CDR3 region has 18 residues. CDR3 nucleotide sequence: TGTGCCAGCAGCCTGAAACAGGGGGAAGCTAGTCGAAGGCAGCCCCAGCATTTT. As protein: CASSLKQGEASRRQPQHF.

The sample holds many counts of this clonotype. The V and J genes are TRBV29-1 and TRBJ2-2; D call uncertain. This CDR3 spans 11 amino acids. The ends were cut back, 5 bases at V and 3 bases at J, with 4 bases in the middle. Germline assignment: CDR1 SQVTM and CDR2 ANQGSEA. This CDR3 is CSVLDTGELFF. The DNA for the CDR3 is TGCAGCGTTCTTGACACCGGGGAGCTGTTTTTT.

The chain joins TRBV7-9 to TRBJ2-7; TRBD2 matches at 13 bases. Germline CDR1 reads SEHNR; CDR2 reads FQNEAQ (reference sequence). The ends lost 1 base at V and 5 bases at J; junction bases unmatched: 14. This CDR3 has 19 residues. The CDR3 DNA reads as TGTGCCAGCAGCTTAGTGGGGATTACTAGCGGGGGGGCCGGAGACGAGCAGTACTTC. Its protein is CASSLVGITSGGAGDEQYF.

This clonotype turned up a few times. The chain links TRBV6-5 to TRBJ2-7; D may be TRBD1 (6 bases). Germline-derived CDR1 and CDR2 are MNHEY and SVGAGI. V was pared by 3 bases and J by 3 bases, with 12 bases between. The CDR3 has 14 residues. The CDR3 protein is CASSYRQGFYEQYF. The DNA of the CDR3 is TGTGCCAGCAGTTATCGTCAGGGGTTCTACGAGCAGTACTTC.

This clonotype was seen a handful of times. This may come from a read error, since a much larger clone is one base off. This rearrangement joins TRBV7-2 to TRBJ1-5; D gene ambiguous. V was shortened by 1 base and J by 7 bases, with 8 bases between the two germline ends. This CDR3 contains 13 residues. Germline-derived CDR1 and CDR2 are SGHTA and FQGNSA. CDR3 sequence reads: CASSLGKRQPQHF. CDR3 sequence (DNA): TGTGCCAGCAGCTTAGGGAAGAGGCAGCCCCAGCATTTT. The complete variable domain, with remaining parts taken from reference TRBV7-2 and TRBJ1-5, reads GAGVSQSPSNKVTEKGKDVELRCDPISGHTALYWYRQSLGQGLEFLIYFQGNSAPDKSGLPSDRFSAERTGGSVSTLTIQRTQQEDSAVYLCASSLGKRQPQHFGDGTRLSIL.

In the case of this clonotype: With a much larger clone just one base away, this may be a read error. Given the absence of the conserved phenylalanine or tryptophan at the CDR3 end, a read error is likely. V gene TRBV7-2 combines with J gene TRBJ2-1; 10 bases align to TRBD2. The CDR3 covers 14 residues. Losses at the gene ends were 7 bases for V and 8 bases for J; bases not matched to a gene: 8. CDR1 is SGHTA, CDR2 FQGNSA, per germline. CDR3 in amino acids: CASTHGLADYEQFL. The CDR3 nucleotides read TGTGCCAGCACTCATGGACTAGCGGATTATGAGCAGTTCCTC.

This clonotype has a count of ten or more. The chain uses TRBV13 and TRBJ2-5; D is unresolved. The CDR3 runs to 11 residues. V gave up 8 bases and J gave up 1 base, with 5 bases separating them. Germline loops: CDR1 PRHDT, CDR2 FYEKMQ (reference sequence). CDR3: CASQLQETQYF. The DNA of the CDR3 is TGTGCCAGCCAACTCCAAGAGACCCAGTACTTC.